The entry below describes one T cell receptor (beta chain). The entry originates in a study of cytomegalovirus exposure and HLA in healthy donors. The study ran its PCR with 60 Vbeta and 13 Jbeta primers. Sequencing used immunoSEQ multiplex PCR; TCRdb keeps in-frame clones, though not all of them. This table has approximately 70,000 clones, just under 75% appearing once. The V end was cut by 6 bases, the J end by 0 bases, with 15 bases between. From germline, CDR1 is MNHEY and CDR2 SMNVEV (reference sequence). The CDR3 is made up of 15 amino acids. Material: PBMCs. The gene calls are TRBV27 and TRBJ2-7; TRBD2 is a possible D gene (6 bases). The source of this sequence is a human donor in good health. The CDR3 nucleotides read TGTGCCAGCAGGTTAATAGCGGCCAGCTCCTACGAGCAGTACTTC. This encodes CASRLIAASSYEQYF.